A selection of T cell receptor beta chains follows, all from one sample in a study of control samples from healthy donors and cancer patients. Generated by immunoSEQ multiplex PCR, the TCRdb table keeps only in-frame clones and is missing some. Of about 140,000 clones in the sample, about 89% are singletons; the top ten hold over 4.5%. Sequencing used blood. Source of these receptors: a man under 40 in good health. CDR3s include the opening cysteine and the closing phenylalanine or tryptophan. The size of a clone is reported for some rows only, either as once, few or many, or as a class for expanded clones.

>15|TRBV9|.
CASSLTGYPYNEQFF
>15|TRBV6-2/TRBV6-3|.
CASSYSFRAVYGYTF
>14|TRBV6-2/TRBV6-3|.
CASSLRHSDQPQHF
>12|TRBV2|few
CASSVAAYEQYF
>13|TRBV7-6|.
CASSSGLYNEQFF
>14|TRBV18|.
CASSPGTGDPPLHF
>16|TRBV5-1|.
CASSSVVGGVAWEAFF
>16|TRBV4-3|.
CASSQDFGPAGQPQHF
>14|TRBV9|.
CASSVGDSWETQYF
>16|TRBV9|.
CASSSPVRGYNEKLFF
>16|TRBV25-1|.
CASSGRDGNSNQPQHF
>14|TRBV4-3|once
CASSQEPGQETQYF
>16|TRBV6-2/TRBV6-3|.
CASSGGPGTISYEQYF
>17|TRBV15|.
CATRGGRGGSYNSPLHF
>14|TRBV11-3|.
CATEKTRSTGELFF